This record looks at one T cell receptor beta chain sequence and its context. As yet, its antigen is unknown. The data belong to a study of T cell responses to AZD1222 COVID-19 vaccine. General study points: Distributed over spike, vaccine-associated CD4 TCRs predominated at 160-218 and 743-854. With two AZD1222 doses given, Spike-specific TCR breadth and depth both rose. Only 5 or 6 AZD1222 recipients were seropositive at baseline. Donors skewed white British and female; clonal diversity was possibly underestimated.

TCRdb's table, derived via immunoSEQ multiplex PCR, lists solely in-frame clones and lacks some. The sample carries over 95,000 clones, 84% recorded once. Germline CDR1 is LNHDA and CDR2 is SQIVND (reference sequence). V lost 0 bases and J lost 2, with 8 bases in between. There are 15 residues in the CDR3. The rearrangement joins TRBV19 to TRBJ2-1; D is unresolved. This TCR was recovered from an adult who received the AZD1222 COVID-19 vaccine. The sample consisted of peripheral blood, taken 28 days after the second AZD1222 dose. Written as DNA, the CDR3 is TGTGCCAGTAGTATAGAGGGCAGAACCTACAATGAGCAGTTCTTC. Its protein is CASSIEGRTYNEQFF.